This is a list of T cell receptor beta chains from one sample in a study of blood T cell repertoires in COVID-19. The table came from immunoSEQ multiplex PCR; TCRdb's copy has only in-frame clones and leaves some out. Counted here are under 200,000 clones, 70% to 90% occurring once; the ten biggest clones make up around a fifth. Input material: peripheral blood. The receptors originated from a man aged 60 to 75 with active or convalescent COVID-19. CDR3s include the opening cysteine and the closing phenylalanine or tryptophan. Fields, in order: J gene, D gene, V gene, clone size, CDR3 protein, CDR3 DNA. D genes are given only for firm matches. The size entry is marked missing in some rows and otherwise reads once, few, many or a size class.

TRBJ1-4 NA TRBV9 once CASSSQGLGNEKLFF TGTGCCAGCAGCTCTCAGGGGCTAGGTAATGAAAAACTGTTTTTT
TRBJ1-5 NA TRBV4-1 NA CASSQASGGGSHQPQHF TGCGCCAGCAGCCAAGCCTCCGGGGGGGGGTCCCATCAGCCCCAGCATTTT
TRBJ1-2 TRBD1 TRBV6-1 NA CASREGQGERGYTF TGTGCCAGCAGGGAAGGACAGGGGGAAAGGGGCTACACCTTC
TRBJ2-7 NA TRBV14 NA CASSLTGWRSYEQYF TGTGCCAGCAGCCTAACAGGGTGGCGGTCCTACGAGCAGTACTTC
TRBJ2-6 NA TRBV5-1 NA CASSLDRVRDSGANVLTF TGCGCCAGCAGCTTGGACAGGGTGAGGGATTCTGGGGCCAACGTCCTGACTTTC
TRBJ1-2 TRBD1 TRBV24-1 NA CATSDLTGDGGYTF TGTGCCACCAGTGACCTCACAGGGGATGGAGGCTACACCTTC
TRBJ1-1 NA TRBV6-5 NA CASTRGGNTEAFF TGTGCCAGCACCCGCGGGGGGAACACTGAAGCTTTCTTT
TRBJ1-1 NA TRBV4-1 NA CASSQPASKAFF TGCGCCAGCAGCCAACCCGCGAGCAAAGCTTTCTTT
TRBJ1-6 TRBD1 TRBV2 NA CALRPGQGFSPLHF TGTGCCCTAAGGCCGGGACAGGGGTTCTCACCCCTCCACTTT
TRBJ1-1 NA TRBV20-1 NA CSDTSTEAFF TGCAGTGATACAAGCACTGAAGCTTTCTTT
TRBJ2-7 NA TRBV6-1 NA CASSEPGTASYEQYF TGTGCCAGCAGTGAGCCGGGAACTGCCAGCTACGAGCAGTACTTC
TRBJ2-1 TRBD2 TRBV6-5 NA CASRTGGSGRNEQFF TGTGCCAGCAGAACGGGAGGGTCAGGCCGCAATGAGCAGTTCTTC
TRBJ1-1 TRBD1 TRBV18 NA CASSPLETGSVAFF TGTGCCAGCTCACCACTCGAGACAGGGAGTGTAGCTTTCTTT
TRBJ2-5 NA TRBV18 once CASSPRVGETQYF TGTGCCAGCTCACCCAGGGTTGGGGAGACCCAGTACTTC
TRBJ1-2 NA TRBV5-6 NA CASSSGPGSDGYTF TGTGCCAGCAGCTCTGGACCGGGGTCGGATGGCTACACCTTC
TRBJ2-5 NA TRBV11-3 NA CASSHLGDPIFQETQYF TGTGCCAGCAGTCACTTAGGAGACCCTATATTCCAAGAGACCCAGTACTTC
TRBJ1-2 NA TRBV3-1/TRBV3-2 NA CASARGRDYGYTF TGTGCCAGCGCAAGGGGTAGGGACTATGGCTACACCTTC
TRBJ2-7 NA TRBV5-1 NA CASRQLETYEQYF TGCGCCAGCAGACAGCTTGAGACCTACGAGCAGTACTTC
TRBJ1-3 NA TRBV18 NA CASTLDSLGNTIYF TGTGCCAGCACGCTAGACAGCCTTGGAAACACCATATATTTT
TRBJ2-5 NA TRBV18 NA CASSSSRQETQYF TGTGCCAGCTCATCTAGCAGGCAAGAGACCCAGTACTTC
TRBJ1-1 TRBD1 TRBV29-1 NA CSAGQGVTEAFF TGCAGCGCGGGACAGGGGGTCACTGAAGCTTTCTTT
TRBJ1-2 NA TRBV28 few CASWTMGGYGYTF TGTGCCAGCTGGACGATGGGGGGCTATGGCTACACCTTC
TRBJ2-3 NA TRBV5-1 NA CASSLELSTDTQYF TGCGCCAGCAGCTTGGAACTAAGCACAGATACGCAGTATTTT
TRBJ1-4 TRBD1 TRBV27 NA CASSFWGGTGRFGATNEKLFF TGTGCCAGCAGTTTTTGGGGGGGGACAGGGAGGTTCGGCGCAACTAATGAAAAACTGTTTTTT
TRBJ2-7 NA TRBV20-1 many CSATQGYEQYF TGCAGTGCCACTCAGGGCTACGAGCAGTACTTC
TRBJ1-3 NA TRBV5-1 NA CASRDWDTSGNTIYF TGCGCCAGCAGGGACTGGGACACCTCTGGAAACACCATATATTTT
TRBJ2-2 NA TRBV5-1 NA CASSLVEGAGELFF TGCGCCAGCAGCTTGGTAGAGGGTGCCGGGGAGCTGTTTTTT
TRBJ1-3 TRBD1 TRBV10-3 once CAISEGTGKYTIYF TGTGCCATCAGTGAAGGGACAGGGAAATACACCATATATTTT
TRBJ1-1 TRBD1 TRBV6-5 NA CASRWTGPTEAFF TGTGCCAGCAGGTGGACAGGGCCCACTGAAGCTTTCTTT
TRBJ2-1 NA TRBV10-3 once CAISGGNNEQFF TGTGCCATCAGTGGAGGGAACAATGAGCAGTTCTTC
TRBJ2-3 NA TRBV10-2 once CASMPGLITDTQYF TGCGCCAGCATGCCAGGCCTAATCACAGATACGCAGTATTTT
TRBJ1-2 NA TRBV5-4 NA CASSLEENYGYTF TGTGCCAGCAGCTTGGAAGAGAACTATGGCTACACCTTC
TRBJ2-7 NA TRBV30 NA CAWSFGGPSYEQYF TGTGCCTGGAGCTTTGGCGGGCCGTCCTACGAGCAGTACTTC
TRBJ1-1 NA TRBV3-1/TRBV3-2 few CASGRRGLDTEAFF TGTGCCAGCGGCCGACGGGGTCTGGACACTGAAGCTTTCTTT
TRBJ2-7 TRBD1 TRBV6-1 NA CASSATWTTGGASEQYF TGTGCCAGCAGTGCCACCTGGACCACAGGGGGCGCGTCCGAGCAGTACTTC
TRBJ2-7 NA TRBV11-2 NA CASSTPVLSYEQYF TGTGCCAGCAGCACCCCGGTCCTCTCCTACGAGCAGTACTTC
TRBJ2-1 TRBD2 TRBV2 NA CASSGTSGGDEQFF TGTGCCAGCAGTGGGACTAGCGGGGGGGACGAGCAGTTCTTC
TRBJ1-1 TRBD1 TRBV19 once CASSISPGQGNTEAFF TGTGCCAGTAGTATAAGTCCGGGACAGGGGAACACTGAAGCTTTCTTT
TRBJ1-5 NA TRBV7-9 NA CASSLGQGNQPQHF TGTGCCAGCAGCTTAGGGCAGGGCAATCAGCCCCAGCATTTT
TRBJ2-5 TRBD1 TRBV5-1 NA CASRAAGQEQETQYF TGCGCCAGCAGAGCCGCGGGACAGGAGCAAGAGACCCAGTACTTC
TRBJ2-5 TRBD2 TRBV6-5 NA CASSRSGGPQETQYF TGTGCCAGCAGTAGGAGCGGGGGGCCACAAGAGACCCAGTACTTC